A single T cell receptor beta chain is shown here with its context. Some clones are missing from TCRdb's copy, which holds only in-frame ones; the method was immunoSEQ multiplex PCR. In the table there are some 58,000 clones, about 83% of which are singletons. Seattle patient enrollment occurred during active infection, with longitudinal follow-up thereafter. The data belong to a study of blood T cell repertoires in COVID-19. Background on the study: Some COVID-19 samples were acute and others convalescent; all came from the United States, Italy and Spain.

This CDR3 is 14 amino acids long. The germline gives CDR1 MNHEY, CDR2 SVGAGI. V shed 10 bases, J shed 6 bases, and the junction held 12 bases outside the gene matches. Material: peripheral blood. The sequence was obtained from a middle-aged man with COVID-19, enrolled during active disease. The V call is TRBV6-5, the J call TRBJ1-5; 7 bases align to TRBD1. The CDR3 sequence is CATKNQTGVQPQHF. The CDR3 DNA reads TGTGCCACCAAAAACCAAACAGGGGTTCAGCCCCAGCATTTT.